This T cell receptor (beta chain) was retrieved from a study of blood T cell repertoires in COVID-19 (dated by TCRdb to between 2020 and 2021). For the wider study: Samples from collaborators originated in the United States, Italy and Spain and spanned both the acute and convalescent phases of COVID-19. The samples were drawn from two sources: the first 160 participants of the ongoing ImmuneRACE study, and approximately 1,300 subjects contributed by 6 global collaborators. The sample metadata nearly always contained a de-identified subject ID, COVID-19 status, age in years and sex. The material from the prospective study consisted of cDNA or gDNA derived from T cells, B-cell-depleted T cells, or PBMCs. Where available, HLA class I and class II types were taken from metadata supplied by the sample provider and were not determined by assay-based typing. The dataset comprised deeply sampled blood TCRbeta repertoires from subjects exposed to, actively infected with, or recovered from COVID-19. The repertoires were made available in a free public database intended to serve as a resource for research on the immune response to SARS-CoV-2.

The immunoSEQ Assay, a bias-controlled multiplex PCR, was used to amplify TCRbeta CDR3 regions from genomic DNA. On the study's bioinformatics: The number of nucleated cells in each sample was estimated from the amplification of reference gene primers within the assay. To quantify the absolute abundance of each unique TCRbeta CDR3 rearrangement, sequence reads were collapsed and filtered. For each sample, productive Simpson clonality was calculated as the square root of Simpson's diversity index over productive rearrangements. TCRdb carries this immuneACCESS record with in-frame sequences only. Its versions omit some clonotypes, under half of them owing to an unresolved V gene in the studies checked, with the rest unexplained. Clonal size and the V and J genes are those of that table, whereas D and trimming came from the DNA. The sample records over 600,000 clones, about nine tenths of which are singletons. Of the sample, about 0.24% falls within the top ten clones.

Points the paper makes about the study in general: The amount of clinical and demographic metadata varied by source and participant and was provided uncurated.

Of note for this clone: The specificity of this receptor is unknown. No much larger clone is present one base from it, and per-base qualities are unavailable.

Whole blood was collected in K2EDTA tubes by collaborating institutions according to the institutions' own protocols. For TCRbeta analysis, collaborators shipped samples in one of three forms: frozen whole blood, isolated PBMCs, or DNA extracted from either of those sample types. The clonotype originates from a woman aged 18-29 years with acute or convalescent COVID-19. Sample: peripheral blood.

This receptor has the CDR3 CSVEEQGNTEAFF. The DNA sequence is as follows: TGCAGCGTTGAAGAACAGGGGAACACTGAAGCTTTCTTT. The V and J genes are TRBV29-1 and TRBJ1-1; tentative D gene TRBD1, with 6 bases matching. Based on the germline V gene, the CDR1 and CDR2 sequences are SQVTM and ANQGSEA. Taken from cysteine to phenylalanine, the CDR3 has 13 residues. The kept DNA is CDR3 alone, 39 bases in frame from the first base. Trimming removed 0 bases from V and 1 base from J, leaving 6 bases between the germline ends.